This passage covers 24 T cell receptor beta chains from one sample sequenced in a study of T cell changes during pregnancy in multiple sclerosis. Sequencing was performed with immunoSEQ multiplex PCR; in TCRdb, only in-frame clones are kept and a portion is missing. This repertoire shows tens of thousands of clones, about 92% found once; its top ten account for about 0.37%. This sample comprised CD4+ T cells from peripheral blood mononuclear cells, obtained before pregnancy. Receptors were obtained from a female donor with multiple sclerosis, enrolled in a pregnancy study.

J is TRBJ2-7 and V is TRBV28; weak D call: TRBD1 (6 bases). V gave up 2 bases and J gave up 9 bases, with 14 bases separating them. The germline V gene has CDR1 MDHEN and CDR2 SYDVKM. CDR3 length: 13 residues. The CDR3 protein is CASSLPTGLRQYF. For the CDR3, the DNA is TGTGCCAGCAGTTTACCAACAGGGTTAAGGCAGTACTTC.

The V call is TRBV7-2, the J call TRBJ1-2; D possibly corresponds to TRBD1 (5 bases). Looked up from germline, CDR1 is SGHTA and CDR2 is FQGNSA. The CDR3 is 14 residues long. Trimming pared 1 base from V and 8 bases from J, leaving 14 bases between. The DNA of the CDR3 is TGTGCCAGCAGCTTAGGTCTTGGGGCAGAGGGCTACACCTTC. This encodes CASSLGLGAEGYTF.

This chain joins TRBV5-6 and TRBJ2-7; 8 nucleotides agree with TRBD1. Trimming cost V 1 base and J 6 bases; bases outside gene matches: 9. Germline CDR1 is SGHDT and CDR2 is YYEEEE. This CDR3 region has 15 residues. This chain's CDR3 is CASSLIGQGFSEQYF. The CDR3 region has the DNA TGTGCCAGCAGCTTGATCGGACAGGGCTTTAGCGAGCAGTACTTC.

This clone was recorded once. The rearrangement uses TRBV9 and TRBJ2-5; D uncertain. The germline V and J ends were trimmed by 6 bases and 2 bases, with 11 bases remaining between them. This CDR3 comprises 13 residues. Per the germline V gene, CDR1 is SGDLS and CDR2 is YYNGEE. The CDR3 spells CASTRWYQETQYF. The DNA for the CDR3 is TGTGCCAGCACCAGGTGGTATCAAGAGACCCAGTACTTC.

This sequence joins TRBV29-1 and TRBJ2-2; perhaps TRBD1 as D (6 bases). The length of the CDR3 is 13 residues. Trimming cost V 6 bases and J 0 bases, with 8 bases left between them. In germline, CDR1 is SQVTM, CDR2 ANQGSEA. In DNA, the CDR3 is TGCAGCGTCGACAGGACGAACACCGGGGAGCTGTTTTTT. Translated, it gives CSVDRTNTGELFF.

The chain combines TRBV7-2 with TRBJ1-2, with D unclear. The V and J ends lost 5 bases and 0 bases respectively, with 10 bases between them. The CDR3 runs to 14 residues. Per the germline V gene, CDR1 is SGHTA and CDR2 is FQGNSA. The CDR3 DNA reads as TGTGCCAGCAGCGCGTCGACTTCTAACTATGGCTACACCTTC. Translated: CASSASTSNYGYTF.

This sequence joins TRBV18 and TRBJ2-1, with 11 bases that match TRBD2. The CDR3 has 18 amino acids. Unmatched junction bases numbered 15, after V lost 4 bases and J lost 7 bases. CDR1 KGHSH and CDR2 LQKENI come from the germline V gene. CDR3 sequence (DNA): TGTGCCAGCTCACTCCTCGGTAGCGGGAGGGCTTCTTGGAATGAGCAGTTCTTC. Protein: CASSLLGSGRASWNEQFF.

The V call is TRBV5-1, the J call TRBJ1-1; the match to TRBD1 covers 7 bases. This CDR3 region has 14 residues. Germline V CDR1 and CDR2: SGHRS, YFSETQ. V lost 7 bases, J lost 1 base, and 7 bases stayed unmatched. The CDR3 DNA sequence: TGCGCCAGCCAAATTACAGGGGCGAACACTGAAGCTTTCTTT. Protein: CASQITGANTEAFF.

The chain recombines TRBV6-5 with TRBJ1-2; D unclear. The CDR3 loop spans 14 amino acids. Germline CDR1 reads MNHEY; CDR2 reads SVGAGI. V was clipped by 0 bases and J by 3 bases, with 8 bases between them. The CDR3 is CASSYSDSHYGYTF. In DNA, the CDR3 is TGTGCCAGCAGTTACTCGGACTCTCACTATGGCTACACCTTC.

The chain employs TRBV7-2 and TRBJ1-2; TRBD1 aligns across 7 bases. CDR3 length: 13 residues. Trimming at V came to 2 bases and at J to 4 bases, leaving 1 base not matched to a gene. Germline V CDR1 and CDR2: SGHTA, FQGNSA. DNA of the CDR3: TGTGCCAGCAGCTTACAGGGGGTCTATGGCTACACCTTC. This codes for CASSLQGVYGYTF.

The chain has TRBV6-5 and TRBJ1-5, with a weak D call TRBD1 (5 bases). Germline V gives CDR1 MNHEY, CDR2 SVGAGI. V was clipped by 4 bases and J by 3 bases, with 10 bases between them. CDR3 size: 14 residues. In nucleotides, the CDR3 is TGTGCCAGCAGTTCCCGACAGCACAATCAGCCCCAGCATTTT. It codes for CASSSRQHNQPQHF.

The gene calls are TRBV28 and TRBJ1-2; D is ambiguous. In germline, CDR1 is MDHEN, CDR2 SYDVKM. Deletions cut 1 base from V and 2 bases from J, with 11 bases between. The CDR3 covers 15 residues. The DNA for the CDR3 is TGTGCCAGCAGTTTATACTCCCCCCCCAACTATGGCTACACCTTC. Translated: CASSLYSPPNYGYTF.

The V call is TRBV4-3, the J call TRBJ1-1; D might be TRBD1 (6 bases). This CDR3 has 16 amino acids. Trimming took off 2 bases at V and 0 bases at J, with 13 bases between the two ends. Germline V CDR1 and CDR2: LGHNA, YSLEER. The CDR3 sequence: CASSQKTGLLNTEAFF. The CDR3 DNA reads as TGCGCCAGCAGCCAAAAGACAGGACTCCTGAACACTGAAGCTTTCTTT.

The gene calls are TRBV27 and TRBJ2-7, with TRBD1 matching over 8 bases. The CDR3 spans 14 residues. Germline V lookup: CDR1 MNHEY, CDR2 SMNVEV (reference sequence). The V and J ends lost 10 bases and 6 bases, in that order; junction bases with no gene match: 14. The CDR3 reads CAIARRTGSSEQYF. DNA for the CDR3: TGTGCCATCGCCAGGAGGACAGGGTCATCCGAGCAGTACTTC.

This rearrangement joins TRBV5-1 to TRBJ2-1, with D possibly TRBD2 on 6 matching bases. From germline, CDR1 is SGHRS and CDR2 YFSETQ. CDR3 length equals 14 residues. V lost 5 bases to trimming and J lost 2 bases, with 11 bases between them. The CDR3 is CASRSGETYNEQFF. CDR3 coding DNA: TGCGCCAGCAGGTCGGGGGAGACCTACAATGAGCAGTTCTTC.

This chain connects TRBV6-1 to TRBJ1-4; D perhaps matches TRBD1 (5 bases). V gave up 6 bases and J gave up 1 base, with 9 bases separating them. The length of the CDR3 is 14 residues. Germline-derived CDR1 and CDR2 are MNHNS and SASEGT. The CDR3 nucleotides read TGTGCCAGCAGCCAGGGAATAACTAATGAAAAACTGTTTTTT. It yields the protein CASSQGITNEKLFF.

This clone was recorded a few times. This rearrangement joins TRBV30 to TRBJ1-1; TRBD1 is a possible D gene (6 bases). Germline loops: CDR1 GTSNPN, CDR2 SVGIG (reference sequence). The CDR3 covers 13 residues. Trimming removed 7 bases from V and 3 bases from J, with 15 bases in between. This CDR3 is CAYQQGTDTEAFF. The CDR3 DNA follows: TGTGCCTATCAACAGGGTACGGACACTGAAGCTTTCTTT. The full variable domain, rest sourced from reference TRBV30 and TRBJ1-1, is SQTIHQWPATLVQPVGSPLSLECTVEGTSNPNLYWYRQAAGRGLQLLFYSVGIGQISSEVPQNLSASRPQDRQFILSSKKLLLSDSGFYLCAYQQGTDTEAFFGQGTRLTVV.

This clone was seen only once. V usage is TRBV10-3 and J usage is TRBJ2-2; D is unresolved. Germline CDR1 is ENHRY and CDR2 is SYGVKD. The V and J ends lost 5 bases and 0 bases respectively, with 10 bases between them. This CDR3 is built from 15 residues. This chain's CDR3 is CAISRTAANTGELFF. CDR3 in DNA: TGTGCCATCAGTCGTACAGCCGCGAACACCGGGGAGCTGTTTTTT.

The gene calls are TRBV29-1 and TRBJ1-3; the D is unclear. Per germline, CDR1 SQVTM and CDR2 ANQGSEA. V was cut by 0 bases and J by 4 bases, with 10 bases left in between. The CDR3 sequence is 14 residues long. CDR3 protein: CSVEDGGKGNTIYF. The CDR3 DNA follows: TGCAGCGTTGAAGATGGAGGGAAAGGAAACACCATATATTTT.

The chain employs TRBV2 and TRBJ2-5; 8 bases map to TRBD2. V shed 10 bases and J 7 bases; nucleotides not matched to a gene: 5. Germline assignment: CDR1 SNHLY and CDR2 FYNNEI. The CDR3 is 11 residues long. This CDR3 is CAKGLEGTQYF. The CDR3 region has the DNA TGTGCCAAGGGACTAGAGGGGACCCAGTACTTC.

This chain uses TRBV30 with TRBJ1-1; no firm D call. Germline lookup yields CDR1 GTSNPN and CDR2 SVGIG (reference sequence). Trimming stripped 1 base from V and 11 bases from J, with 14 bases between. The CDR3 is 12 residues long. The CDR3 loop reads CAWSAPPQAAFF. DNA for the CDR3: TGTGCCTGGAGTGCCCCCCCTCAGGCGGCTTTCTTT.

The CDR3 here is CASSSGTGTGVTYEQYF. The CDR3 DNA is TGTGCCAGCAGCTCAGGAACCGGGACAGGCGTAACCTACGAGCAGTACTTC. The gene calls are TRBV7-9 and TRBJ2-7; TRBD1 agrees at 8 bases. The V gene end was trimmed by 4 bases and the J gene end by 2 bases; junction bases not matched to a gene: 13. CDR3 length: 17 amino acids. The germline V gene has CDR1 SEHNR and CDR2 FQNEAQ (reference sequence).

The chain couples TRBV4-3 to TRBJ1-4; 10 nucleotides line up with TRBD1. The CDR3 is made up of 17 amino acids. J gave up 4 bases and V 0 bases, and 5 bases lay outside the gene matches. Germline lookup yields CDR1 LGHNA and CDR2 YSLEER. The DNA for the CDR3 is TGCGCCAGCAGCCAAGAGGGGCGGACAGGGGGTAATGAAAAACTGTTTTTT. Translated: CASSQEGRTGGNEKLFF.

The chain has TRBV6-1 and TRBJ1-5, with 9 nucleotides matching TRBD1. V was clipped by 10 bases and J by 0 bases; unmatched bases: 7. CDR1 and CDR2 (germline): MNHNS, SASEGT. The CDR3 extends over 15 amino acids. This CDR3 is CATRDREGSNQPQHF. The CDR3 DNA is TGTGCCACCAGGGACAGGGAGGGTAGCAATCAGCCCCAGCATTTT.